The 23 T cell receptor beta chains presented below share a single source sample, sequenced in a study of blood T cell repertoires in COVID-19. Only in-frame clones appear in the TCRdb table, and some are missing; sequencing was by immunoSEQ multiplex PCR. The table shows a few hundred thousand clones, with about 87% occurring only once. The source material was PBMCs or T cells enriched from blood (not recorded which). The receptors come from a woman between 40 and 55 years old with acute COVID-19.

The CDR3 nucleotides read TGTGCCACCCACCTCGATTTCAGTCAGCCCCAGCATTTT. It specifies CATHLDFSQPQHF. The chain carries TRBV10-3 and TRBJ1-5; D is unresolved. V lost 10 bases to trimming and J lost 6 bases, with 16 bases between them. The germline gives CDR1 ENHRY, CDR2 SYGVKD. The length of the CDR3 is 13 residues.

V is TRBV10-1 and J is TRBJ2-1; unclear D gene. Germline V gene data show CDR1 as WNHNN and CDR2 as SYGVQD (reference sequence). Trimming removed 5 bases at V and 3 bases at J, with 5 bases between. The CDR3 contains 12 residues. The CDR3 loop is CASSNSYNEQFF. The CDR3 DNA sequence: TGCGCCAGCAGTAACAGCTACAATGAGCAGTTCTTC.

The genes are TRBV7-2 and TRBJ2-7, with 7 bases that match TRBD1. Germline V gene data show CDR1 as SGHTA and CDR2 as FQGNSA. V gave up 1 base and J gave up 4 bases; unmatched junction bases: 4. The CDR3 runs to 14 residues. The DNA for the CDR3 is TGTGCCAGCAGCTTAGATTCCAGGGGGTACGAGCAGTACTTC. This translates into CASSLDSRGYEQYF.

This chain links TRBV3-1 (or the pseudogene TRBV3-2) with TRBJ1-6; no clear D. V dropped 5 bases and J dropped 6 bases, with 8 bases sitting between them. CDR1 LGHDT and CDR2 YNNKEL come from the germline V gene (reference sequence). This CDR3 is 13 amino acids long. This chain's CDR3 is CASSDMSNSPLHF. CDR3 coding DNA: TGTGCCAGCAGCGACATGAGTAATTCACCCCTCCACTTT.

The chain employs TRBV19 and TRBJ1-1, with D maybe TRBD1 (6 bases). This CDR3 is built from 15 residues. Germline-derived CDR1 and CDR2 are LNHDA and SQIVND (reference sequence). Trimming took off 0 bases at V and 4 bases at J, with 12 bases between the two ends. The CDR3 protein is CASSIDLSGATEAFF. The CDR3 DNA reads as TGTGCCAGTAGTATAGATCTTTCAGGGGCCACTGAAGCTTTCTTT.

The chain recombines TRBV5-6 with TRBJ2-5, with 14 bases fitting TRBD2. The CDR3 totals 17 residues. The germline V gene has CDR1 SGHDT and CDR2 YYEEEE. The ends lost 4 bases at V and 4 bases at J; junction bases unmatched: 9. CDR3 sequence: CASSRKTSGRDRETQYF. CDR3 in DNA: TGTGCCAGCAGCAGGAAGACTAGCGGGAGGGATAGAGAGACCCAGTACTTC.

The chain couples TRBV7-2 to TRBJ1-2, with 9 bases that match TRBD1. V shed 3 bases, J shed 6 bases, and the junction held 8 bases outside the gene matches. Germline-derived CDR1 and CDR2 are SGHTA and FQGNSA. This CDR3 comprises 15 residues. Written as DNA, the CDR3 is TGTGCCAGCAGCTTCACCCCGAGGGACAGGGATGGCTACACCTTC. Amino acid sequence: CASSFTPRDRDGYTF.

The chain is built from TRBV4-1 and TRBJ2-2; the D gene is possibly TRBD2 (7 bases). Trimming pared 8 bases from V and 1 base from J, leaving 17 bases between. Germline V gene sequence: CDR1 MGHRA, CDR2 YSYEKL. This CDR3 spans 16 amino acids. This chain's CDR3 is CASYSRGGRNTGELFF. The CDR3 DNA is TGCGCCAGCTACTCTAGGGGGGGCAGGAACACCGGGGAGCTGTTTTTT.

The chain employs TRBV7-2 and TRBJ2-7; weak D call: TRBD2 (6 bases). The V end was cut by 1 base, the J end by 9 bases, with 19 bases between. Germline CDR1 reads SGHTA; CDR2 reads FQGNSA. The CDR3 contains 15 residues. CDR3 loop: CASSLEGRGRHGQYF. As DNA, the CDR3 is TGTGCCAGCAGCTTAGAAGGGCGGGGTAGACACGGGCAGTACTTC.

The chain recombines TRBV5-1 with TRBJ1-1, with D hard to call. Germline V gene data show CDR1 as SGHRS and CDR2 as YFSETQ. Deletions cut 0 bases from V and 7 bases from J, with 10 bases between. The CDR3 consists of 13 residues. The CDR3 loop is CASSLAGADEAFF. The CDR3 DNA reads as TGCGCCAGCAGCTTGGCCGGAGCTGATGAAGCTTTCTTT.

The rearrangement uses TRBV29-1 and TRBJ1-2, with D unresolved. Between the trimmed V and J ends, which lost 3 bases and 9 bases, there was a span of 14 bases. This CDR3 contains 12 residues. The germline gives CDR1 SQVTM, CDR2 ANQGSEA. This chain's CDR3 is CSVEGRGSRYTF. DNA of the CDR3: TGCAGCGTTGAGGGTAGAGGGAGTCGCTACACCTTC.

The chain recombines TRBV5-6 with TRBJ2-1; the D gene is possibly TRBD2 (5 bases). Per the germline V gene, CDR1 is SGHDT and CDR2 is YYEEEE. The CDR3 is made up of 15 amino acids. Between the trimmed V and J ends, which lost 4 bases and 0 bases, there was a span of 11 bases. In nucleotides, the CDR3 is TGTGCCAGCAGCGGCGGGTCGAACTCCTACAATGAGCAGTTCTTC. It translates to CASSGGSNSYNEQFF.

This CDR3 reads CASSVAGVSDTQYF. In DNA form, the CDR3 reads TGTGCCAGCAGCGTAGCGGGAGTCAGCGATACGCAGTATTTT. V gene TRBV9 combines with J gene TRBJ2-3; TRBD2 is a possible D gene (6 bases). V was clipped by 0 bases and J by 6 bases, with 11 bases between them. Germline lookup yields CDR1 SGDLS and CDR2 YYNGEE. CDR3 length: 14 residues. The full variable domain, with the rest looked up from reference TRBV9 and TRBJ2-3, is DSGVTQTPKHLITATGQRVTLRCSPRSGDLSVYWYQQSLDQGLQFLIQYYNGEERAKGNILERFSAQQFPDLHSELNLSSLELGDSALYFCASSVAGVSDTQYFGPGTRLTVL.

The chain combines TRBV15 with TRBJ1-4, with D perhaps TRBD1 (6 bases). V lost 4 bases, J lost 6 bases, and 15 bases lay in between. The length of the CDR3 is 15 residues. Germline CDR1 is LNHNV and CDR2 is YYDKDF (reference sequence). The CDR3 loop reads CATSKRGGAHEKLFF. The DNA for the CDR3 is TGTGCCACCAGCAAGAGAGGGGGGGCCCATGAAAAACTGTTTTTT.

This clone was seen a single time. For the CDR3, the DNA is TGTGCCAGCAGCGTAGAGCCAGGGAGAAACACCATATATTTT. This codes for CASSVEPGRNTIYF. The chain carries TRBV9 and TRBJ1-3; TRBD1 might be the D (5 bases). From germline, CDR1 is SGDLS and CDR2 YYNGEE. CDR3 size: 14 residues. V was trimmed by 0 bases and J by 5 bases, leaving 9 bases between them.

The V gene is TRBV14, the J gene TRBJ1-1, with D uncertain. CDR1 SGHDN and CDR2 FVKESK come from the germline V gene. The CDR3 has 13 amino acids. The V gene lost 0 bases and the J gene lost 6 bases, with 8 bases spanning the gap. In nucleotides, the CDR3 is TGTGCCAGCAGCCAAGATCAAGAGGCTGAAGCTTTCTTT. This encodes CASSQDQEAEAFF.

The rearrangement joins TRBV11-3 to TRBJ2-3; 11 nucleotides align to TRBD2. The CDR3 totals 17 residues. Germline CDR1 and CDR2: SGHNT and YENEEA. The ends lost 4 bases at V and 2 bases at J; junction bases unmatched: 8. The CDR3 nucleotides read TGTGCCAGCAGCTCCCCGAAACTAGCGGGAGTCACAGATACGCAGTATTTT. Translation: CASSSPKLAGVTDTQYF.

The rearrangement links TRBV5-6 to TRBJ1-2, with TRBD1 matching over 11 bases. The germline CDR1 and CDR2 sequences are SGHDT and YYEEEE. V trimming: 2 bases; J trimming: 6 bases; junction bases outside the gene matches: 6. The CDR3 runs 15 residues. As DNA, the CDR3 is TGTGCCAGCAGCTTACGCAGGACAGGGGGCCATGGCTACACCTTC. It codes for CASSLRRTGGHGYTF.

CDR3 amino acids: CASSQEGTGGAQYF. In DNA, the CDR3 is TGTGCCAGCAGCCAAGAAGGGACAGGGGGCGCGCAGTACTTC. The V gene is TRBV3-1 (or the pseudogene TRBV3-2), the J gene TRBJ2-7; 12 bases are a match to TRBD1. CDR3 size: 14 residues. The J segment lost 9 bases and the V segment lost 0 bases, leaving 3 bases of the junction unmatched. Germline lookup yields CDR1 LGHDT and CDR2 YNNKEL (reference sequence).

V gene TRBV5-5 combines with J gene TRBJ2-1; D is perhaps TRBD2 (8 bases). The CDR3 sequence is 18 residues long. Trimming stripped 4 bases from V and 3 bases from J, with 23 bases between. Germline V gene data show CDR1 as SGHKS and CDR2 as YYEKEE (reference sequence). The CDR3 sequence: CASSGRGGSGLGYNEQFF. The CDR3 DNA reads as TGTGCCAGCAGCGGGAGAGGGGGCTCGGGACTAGGCTACAATGAGCAGTTCTTC. The full variable domain, with the rest looked up from reference TRBV5-5 and TRBJ2-1, is DAGVTQSPTHLIKTRGQQVTLRCSPISGHKSVSWYQQVLGQGPQFIFQYYEKEERGRGNFPDRFSARQFPNYSSELNVNALLLGDSALYLCASSGRGGSGLGYNEQFFGPGTRLTVL.

As concerns this clone: Other DNA sequences in this sample translate to the same CDR3. V and J are TRBV9 and TRBJ1-2, with D perhaps TRBD1 (6 bases). Germline-derived CDR1 and CDR2 are SGDLS and YYNGEE. The CDR3 length is 13 residues. Trimming took 0 bases from V and 4 from J, leaving 7 bases between them. This CDR3 reads CASSVVGGYGYTF. The CDR3 DNA reads TGTGCCAGCAGCGTAGTAGGGGGCTATGGCTACACCTTC.

This clone has only one observation. As DNA, the CDR3 is TGTGCCAGCAGTTTATACGGGACAGGGAGCACAGATACGCAGTATTTT. This translates into CASSLYGTGSTDTQYF. The rearrangement uses TRBV28 and TRBJ2-3; 9 bases agree with TRBD1. V shed 1 base, J shed 0 bases, and the junction held 2 bases outside the gene matches. The CDR3 is 16 residues long. CDR1 MDHEN and CDR2 SYDVKM come from the germline V gene.

This chain connects TRBV4-1 to TRBJ2-5, with TRBD2 matching over 12 bases. The CDR3 spans 16 residues. J was trimmed by 4 bases and V by 0 bases; bases with no gene match: 3. Germline assignment: CDR1 MGHRA and CDR2 YSYEKL. For the CDR3, the DNA is TGCGCCAGCAGCCAAGATCCTAGCGGGGGGGGAGAGACCCAGTACTTC. Protein sequence: CASSQDPSGGGETQYF.